These 17 T cell receptor beta chains share one sample of origin, sequenced in a study of CD8+CD57+ T cells in acquired aplastic anemia. Genomic DNA was employed as the template in profiling TCR beta VDJ and CDR3. TCRdb used MiXCR to reprocess the reads, holding one entry per CDR3 protein. The table has about 190,000 distinct CDR3 sequences, approximately 50% seen once. The material sequenced was sorted CD4+, CD8+, or CD8+CD57+ T cells (not recorded which) from PBMCs. These receptors all come from a human donor in good health, serving as a control.

This chain uses TRBV19 with TRBJ2-7; maybe TRBD2 (5 bases). The J call is in doubt because the DNA end fits TRBJ2-5 better. Per the germline V gene, CDR1 is LNHDA and CDR2 is SQIVND (reference sequence). This CDR3 contains 13 residues. CDR3 DNA: TGTGCCAGTAGTATGCGGGTGGAGGAGACCCAGTACTTC. Protein product: CASSMRVEETQYF.

The V gene is TRBV5-8, the J gene TRBJ2-7; D may match TRBD1 or TRBD2 (6 bases each). This CDR3 is built from 15 residues. Trimming removed 1 base at V and 4 bases at J, with 15 bases between. CDR1 and CDR2 from the germline V gene are SGHTS and YDEGEE. The DNA for the CDR3 is TGTGCCAGCAGCTTGAGTTTGACAGGAGGGTACGAGCAGTACTTC. Amino acid sequence: CASSLSLTGGYEQYF.

J is TRBJ1-6 and V is TRBV5-5; a weak D match, TRBD1 (5 bases). Germline-derived CDR1 and CDR2 are SGHKS and YYEKEE (reference sequence). V dropped 0 bases and J dropped 4 bases, with 14 bases sitting between them. CDR3 length equals 17 residues. In DNA form, the CDR3 reads TGTGCCAGCAGCTTGGGGGACCAGGCCACGTATAATTCACCCCTCCACTTT. It specifies CASSLGDQATYNSPLHF.

The V call is TRBV20-1, the J call TRBJ1-1, with 8 bases that match TRBD1. The CDR3 length is 11 residues. The J segment lost 11 bases and the V segment lost 5 bases, leaving 7 bases of the junction unmatched. CDR1 is DFQATT, CDR2 SNEGSKA, per germline (reference sequence). The CDR3 DNA is TGCAGTGCTTATACAGGGGGTTGGGCTTTCTTT. Translation: CSAYTGGWAFF.

For this clonotype: Germline is not matched at one junction end, which may reflect a read error. The CDR3 here is CSAREPGRGTEAFF. The CDR3 DNA is TGCAGTGCGAGAGAGCCGGGGAGGGGAACTGAAGCTTTCTTT. The chain links TRBV20-1 to TRBJ1-1; perhaps TRBD1 as D (5 bases). Germline CDR1 is DFQATT and CDR2 is SNEGSKA (reference sequence). The CDR3 spans 14 residues.

This clonotype was found many times. The chain recombines TRBV28 with TRBJ2-7, with 9 bases lining up with TRBD1. This CDR3 contains 15 residues. CDR1 and CDR2 from the germline V gene are MDHEN and SYDVKM. V shed 2 bases, J shed 11 bases, and the junction held 13 bases outside the gene matches. This CDR3 is CASSLAGTGPVHEYF. Written as DNA, the CDR3 is TGTGCCAGCAGTTTAGCCGGGACAGGGCCCGTCCACGAGTACTTC.

V and J are TRBV6-5 and TRBJ2-7, with D possibly matching TRBD1 (6 bases). The CDR3 spans 16 residues. Germline lookup yields CDR1 MNHEY and CDR2 SVGAGI. V was trimmed by 8 bases and J by 1 base, leaving 21 bases between them. The CDR3 coding sequence is TGTGCCAGCGTGTCCCAACCCCGCACAGGGTCCTACGAGCAGTACTTC. The encoded protein is CASVSQPRTGSYEQYF.

The rearrangement links TRBV7-9 to TRBJ1-2; 8 bases map to TRBD1. The junction had 11 bases not matched to a gene; V was cut back by 5 bases and J by 6 bases. The CDR3 spans 15 residues. Looked up from germline, CDR1 is SEHNR and CDR2 is FQNEAQ (reference sequence). Here the CDR3 reads CASSRAMDRANGYTF. The CDR3 DNA reads as TGTGCCAGCAGCCGCGCCATGGACAGGGCAAATGGCTACACCTTC. Looking up the rest from reference TRBV7-9 and TRBJ1-2 gives the full variable domain: DTGVSQNPRHKITKRGQNVTFRCDPISEHNRLYWYRQTLGQGPEFLTYFQNEAQLEKSRLLSDRFSAERPKGSFSTLEIQRTEQGDSAMYLCASSRAMDRANGYTFGSGTRLTVV.

This clonotype was picked up many times. The rearrangement uses TRBV25-1 and TRBJ2-2; D not certain. This CDR3 contains 13 residues. V lost 8 bases and J 0 bases, leaving 7 bases between the germline ends. CDR1 is MGHDK, CDR2 SYGVNS, per germline. The CDR3 coding sequence is TGTGCCAGCCGTCGTACGAACACCGGGGAGCTGTTTTTT. Its translation: CASRRTNTGELFF.

This chain's CDR3 is CASSQGSGGGYSNQPQHF. The CDR3 nucleotides are TGTGCCAGCAGCCAAGGAAGCGGGGGCGGCTATAGCAATCAGCCCCAGCATTTT. V usage is TRBV14 and J usage is TRBJ1-5; possible D gene TRBD1, 6 bases. The CDR3 sequence is 18 residues long. Germline lookup yields CDR1 SGHDN and CDR2 FVKESK. Trimming removed 1 base from V and 0 bases from J, with 16 bases in between.

In this sample, this clonotype turned up many times. The chain has TRBV19 and TRBJ1-6; TRBD1 is a possible D gene (6 bases). V shed 5 bases and J shed 9 bases, with 17 bases lying between them. CDR3 length equals 15 residues. Looked up from germline, CDR1 is LNHDA and CDR2 is SQIVND (reference sequence). CDR3 loop: CASSWGGHLRSPLHF. Written as DNA, the CDR3 is TGTGCCAGTAGTTGGGGGGGGCACTTGCGTTCACCCCTCCACTTT.

This chain links TRBV20-1 with TRBJ1-5, with 8 positions matching TRBD1. CDR1 DFQATT and CDR2 SNEGSKA come from the germline V gene (reference sequence). CDR3 length: 16 amino acids. Losses at the gene ends were 3 bases for V and 5 bases for J; bases not matched to a gene: 12. CDR3 nucleotide sequence: TGCAGTGCTAGGGCGGCAGCGGGGACAGGCGATCAGCCCCAGCATTTT. This translates into CSARAAAGTGDQPQHF.

The CDR3 region is CASSLALAGYEQYF. CDR3 DNA sequence: TGCGCCAGCAGCTTGGCACTAGCCGGCTACGAGCAGTACTTC. V and J are TRBV5-1 and TRBJ2-7; TRBD2 might be the D (6 bases). Trimming left V 0 bases short and J 3 bases short, with 10 bases between. CDR1 and CDR2 from the germline V gene are SGHRS and YFSETQ. The CDR3 totals 14 residues.

This clonotype was recorded many times. This chain links TRBV20-1 with TRBJ1-5, with 8 bases lining up with TRBD1. There are 15 residues in the CDR3. Germline lookup yields CDR1 DFQATT and CDR2 SNEGSKA (reference sequence). Trimming cost V 0 bases and J 2 bases; bases outside gene matches: 3. The CDR3 DNA is TGCAGTGCTAGAGACGAGACAGGGGGCAATCAGCCCCAGCATTTT. Encoded protein: CSARDETGGNQPQHF.

The chain recombines TRBV2 with TRBJ1-2; perhaps TRBD1 as D (5 bases). Deletions cut 6 bases from V and 4 bases from J, with 15 bases between. The CDR3 consists of 14 residues. CDR1 SNHLY and CDR2 FYNNEI come from the germline V gene. The CDR3 coding sequence is TGTGCCAGCAGCTATGACAGTTTCGGCTATGGCTACACCTTC. Residues: CASSYDSFGYGYTF.

The rearrangement joins TRBV2 to TRBJ1-4, with 8 bases lining up with TRBD1. CDR3 length: 15 amino acids. Germline assignment: CDR1 SNHLY and CDR2 FYNNEI. V shed 7 bases, J shed 1 base, and the junction held 5 bases outside the gene matches. CDR3 protein: CASNGQGGTNEKLFF. CDR3 in DNA: TGTGCCAGCAACGGACAGGGAGGAACTAATGAAAAACTGTTTTTT.

A word on this clonotype: At one boundary the junction diverges from the germline segment, which might be a read error. V is TRBV7-3 and J is TRBJ2-3; D ambiguous. The CDR3 is 13 residues long. Germline lookup yields CDR1 SGHTA and CDR2 FQGTGA. This CDR3 reads CTSSLTSSDTQYF. As DNA, the CDR3 is TGTACCAGCAGCTTAACCTCTTCAGACACGCAGTATTTT.